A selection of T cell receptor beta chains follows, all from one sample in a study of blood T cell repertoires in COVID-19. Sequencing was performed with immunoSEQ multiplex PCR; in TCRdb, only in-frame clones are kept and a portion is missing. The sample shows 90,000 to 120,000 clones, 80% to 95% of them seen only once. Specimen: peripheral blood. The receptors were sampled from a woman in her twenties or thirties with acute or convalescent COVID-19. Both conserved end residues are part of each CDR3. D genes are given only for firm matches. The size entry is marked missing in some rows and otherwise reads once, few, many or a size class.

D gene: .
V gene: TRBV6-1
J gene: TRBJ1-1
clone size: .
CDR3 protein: CASSEDGNTEAFF
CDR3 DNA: TGTGCCAGCAGTGAAGACGGGAACACTGAAGCTTTCTTT

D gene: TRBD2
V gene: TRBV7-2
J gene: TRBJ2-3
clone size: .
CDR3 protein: CASSLWGLGDTQYF
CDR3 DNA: TGTGCCAGCAGCTTATGGGGACTAGGCGATACGCAGTATTTT

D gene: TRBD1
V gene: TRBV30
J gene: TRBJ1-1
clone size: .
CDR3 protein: CAWSRRRQGTEAFF
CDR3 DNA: TGTGCCTGGAGTCGCCGTCGACAGGGCACTGAAGCTTTCTTT

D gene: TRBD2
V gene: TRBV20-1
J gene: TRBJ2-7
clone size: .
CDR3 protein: CSASPGLAFPGGSYEQYF
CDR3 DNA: TGCAGTGCTAGTCCGGGACTAGCGTTCCCAGGGGGCTCCTACGAGCAGTACTTC

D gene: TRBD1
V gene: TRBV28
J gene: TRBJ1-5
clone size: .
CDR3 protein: CASSLGRGRQPQHF
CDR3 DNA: TGTGCCAGCAGTTTAGGCAGGGGGCGTCAGCCCCAGCATTTT

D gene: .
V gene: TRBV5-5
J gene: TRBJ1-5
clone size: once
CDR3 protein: CASSPLGGNQPQHF
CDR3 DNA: TGTGCCAGCAGCCCGCTGGGGGGGAATCAGCCCCAGCATTTT

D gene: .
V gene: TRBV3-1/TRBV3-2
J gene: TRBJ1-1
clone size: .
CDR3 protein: CASTLGGVTEAFF
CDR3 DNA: TGTGCCAGCACCCTTGGGGGGGTGACTGAAGCTTTCTTT

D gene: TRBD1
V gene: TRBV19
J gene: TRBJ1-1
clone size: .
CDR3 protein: CASSREYGTGWNTEAFF
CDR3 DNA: TGTGCCAGTAGTAGGGAGTACGGGACAGGGTGGAACACTGAAGCTTTCTTT

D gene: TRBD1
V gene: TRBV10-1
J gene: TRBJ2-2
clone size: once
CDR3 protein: CASRIRGSGQGYRGELFF
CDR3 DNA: TGCGCCAGCAGGATCAGAGGGTCAGGACAGGGATATCGCGGGGAGCTGTTTTTT

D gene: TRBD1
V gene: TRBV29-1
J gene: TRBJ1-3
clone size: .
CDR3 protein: CSVETGGSGNTIYF
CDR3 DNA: TGCAGCGTTGAGACAGGGGGCTCTGGAAACACCATATATTTT

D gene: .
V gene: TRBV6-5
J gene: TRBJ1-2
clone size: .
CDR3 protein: CASSYGEGNYGYTF
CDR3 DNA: TGTGCCAGCAGTTACGGGGAGGGAAACTATGGCTACACCTTC

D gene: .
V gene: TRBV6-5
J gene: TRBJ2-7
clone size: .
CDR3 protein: CASSYGNTGNYEQYF
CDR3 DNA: TGTGCCAGCAGTTATGGTAACACAGGGAACTACGAGCAGTACTTC

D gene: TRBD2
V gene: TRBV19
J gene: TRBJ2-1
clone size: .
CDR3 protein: CASSGGLAGPSYNEQFF
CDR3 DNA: TGTGCCAGTAGTGGGGGACTAGCGGGACCCTCCTACAATGAGCAGTTCTTC

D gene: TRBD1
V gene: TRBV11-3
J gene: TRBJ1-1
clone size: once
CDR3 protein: CASSQTGAVTEAFF
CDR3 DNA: TGTGCCAGCAGCCAGACAGGGGCTGTCACTGAAGCTTTCTTT

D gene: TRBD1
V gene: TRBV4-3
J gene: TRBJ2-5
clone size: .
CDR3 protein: CASSQGTGEQTQYF
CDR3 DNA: TGCGCCAGCAGCCAGGGAACAGGGGAACAGACCCAGTACTTC

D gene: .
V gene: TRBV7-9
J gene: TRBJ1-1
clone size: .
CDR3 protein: CASSSGTLYTEAFF
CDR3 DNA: TGTGCCAGCAGCTCCGGGACACTTTACACTGAAGCTTTCTTT

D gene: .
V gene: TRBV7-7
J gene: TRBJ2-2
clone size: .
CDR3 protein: CASSPRPGHTNTGELFF
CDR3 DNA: TGTGCCAGCAGCCCACGTCCGGGACACACAAACACCGGGGAGCTGTTTTTT

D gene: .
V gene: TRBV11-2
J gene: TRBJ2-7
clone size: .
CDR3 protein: CASTLRRGYEQYF
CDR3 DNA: TGTGCCAGCACCCTACGTAGGGGCTACGAGCAGTACTTC

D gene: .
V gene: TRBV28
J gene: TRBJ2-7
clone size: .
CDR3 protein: CASNEKDGGLSYEQYF
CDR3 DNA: TGTGCCAGCAACGAAAAGGACGGGGGGCTCTCCTACGAGCAGTACTTC

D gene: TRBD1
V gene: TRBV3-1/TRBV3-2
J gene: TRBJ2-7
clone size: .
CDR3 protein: CASSPIRTGYHEQYF
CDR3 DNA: TGTGCCAGCAGCCCGATCCGGACAGGGTACCACGAGCAGTACTTC

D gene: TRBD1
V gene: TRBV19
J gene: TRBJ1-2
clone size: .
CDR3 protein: CASSIRQGSNYGYTF
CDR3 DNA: TGTGCCAGTAGTATTCGACAGGGGAGTAACTATGGCTACACCTTC

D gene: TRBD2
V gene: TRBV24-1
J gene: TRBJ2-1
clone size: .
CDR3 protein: CATSDWRLAGVNEQFF
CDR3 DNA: TGTGCCACCAGTGATTGGAGACTAGCGGGGGTCAATGAGCAGTTCTTC

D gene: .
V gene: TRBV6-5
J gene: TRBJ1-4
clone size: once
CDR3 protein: CASSYWAGKEKLFF
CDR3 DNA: TGTGCCAGCAGTTACTGGGCAGGGAAGGAAAAACTGTTTTTT

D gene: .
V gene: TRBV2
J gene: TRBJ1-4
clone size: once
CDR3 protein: CASITGYSDEKLFF
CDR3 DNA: TGTGCCAGCATCACAGGGTATTCGGATGAAAAACTGTTTTTT

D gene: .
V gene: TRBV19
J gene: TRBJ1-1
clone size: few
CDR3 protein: CASSIGRTQNTEAFF
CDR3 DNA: TGTGCCAGTAGTATAGGGCGGACACAGAACACTGAAGCTTTCTTT

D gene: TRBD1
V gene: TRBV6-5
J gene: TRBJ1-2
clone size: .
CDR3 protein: CASTSGGGGYGYTF
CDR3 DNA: TGTGCCAGCACCTCAGGGGGCGGAGGGTATGGCTACACCTTC

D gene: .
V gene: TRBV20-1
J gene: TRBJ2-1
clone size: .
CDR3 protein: CSADRFLEQFF
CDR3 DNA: TGCAGTGCTGACAGGTTCCTGGAGCAGTTCTTC

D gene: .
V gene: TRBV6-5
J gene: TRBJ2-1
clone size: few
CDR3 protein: CASRAPSSSYNEQFF
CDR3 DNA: TGTGCCAGCAGGGCCCCTTCATCGTCCTACAATGAGCAGTTCTTC

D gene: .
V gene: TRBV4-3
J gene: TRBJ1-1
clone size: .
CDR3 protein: CASSQDSGGTEAFF
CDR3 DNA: TGCGCCAGCAGCCAAGATTCCGGCGGTACTGAAGCTTTCTTT

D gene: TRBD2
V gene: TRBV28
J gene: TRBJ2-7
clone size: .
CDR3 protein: CASSLGLAGGEQYF
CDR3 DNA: TGTGCCAGCAGTTTGGGACTAGCGGGGGGCGAGCAGTACTTC

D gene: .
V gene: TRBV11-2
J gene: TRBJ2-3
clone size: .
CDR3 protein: CASSAGQTDTQYF
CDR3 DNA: TGTGCCAGCAGCGCCGGACAGACAGATACGCAGTATTTT

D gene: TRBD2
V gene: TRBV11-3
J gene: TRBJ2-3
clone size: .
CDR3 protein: CASSRGGAGADTQYF
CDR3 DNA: TGTGCCAGCAGCCGGGGAGGAGCGGGAGCAGATACGCAGTATTTT

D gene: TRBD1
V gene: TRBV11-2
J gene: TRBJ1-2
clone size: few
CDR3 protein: CASSLSRFRGQAYGYTF
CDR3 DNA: TGTGCCAGCAGCTTAAGCCGCTTTCGGGGACAGGCCTATGGCTACACCTTC

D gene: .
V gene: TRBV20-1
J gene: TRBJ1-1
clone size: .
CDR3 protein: CSASTRGGTEAFF
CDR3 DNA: TGCAGTGCTAGTACCAGGGGTGGCACTGAAGCTTTCTTT

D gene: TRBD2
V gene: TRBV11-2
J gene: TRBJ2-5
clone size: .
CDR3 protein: CASSSVAGNQETQYF
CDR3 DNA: TGTGCCAGCAGCTCAGTAGCGGGGAACCAAGAGACCCAGTACTTC

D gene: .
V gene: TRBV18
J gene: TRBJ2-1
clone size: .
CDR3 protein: CASSLGVDEQFF
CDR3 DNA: TGTGCCAGCTCCCTAGGTGTCGATGAGCAGTTCTTC

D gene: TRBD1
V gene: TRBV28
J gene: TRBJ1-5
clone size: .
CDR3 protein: CASSLIGDRGRDSNQPQHF
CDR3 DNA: TGTGCCAGCAGTTTAATTGGGGACAGGGGCCGAGATAGCAATCAGCCCCAGCATTTT

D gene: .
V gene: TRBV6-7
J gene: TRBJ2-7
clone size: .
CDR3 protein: CASSVGQSYEQYF
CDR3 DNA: TGTGCCAGCAGCGTCGGACAGTCCTACGAGCAGTACTTC

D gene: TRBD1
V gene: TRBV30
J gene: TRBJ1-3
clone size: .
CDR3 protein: CAWSGGTASPGNTIYF
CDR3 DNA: TGTGCCTGGAGTGGAGGGACAGCTTCGCCGGGAAACACCATATATTTT

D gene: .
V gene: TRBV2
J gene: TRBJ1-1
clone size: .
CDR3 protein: CASWFEGGEAFF
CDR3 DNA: TGTGCCAGCTGGTTCGAGGGTGGTGAAGCTTTCTTT

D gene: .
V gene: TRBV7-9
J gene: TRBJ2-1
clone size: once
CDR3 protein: CASSLAGGANEQFF
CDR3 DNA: TGTGCCAGCAGCTTAGCAGGGGGGGCAAATGAGCAGTTCTTC

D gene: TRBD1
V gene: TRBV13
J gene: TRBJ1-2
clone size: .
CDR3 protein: CASSLDLSDREDYGYTF
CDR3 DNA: TGTGCCAGCAGCTTAGATCTCTCTGACAGGGAGGACTATGGCTACACCTTC

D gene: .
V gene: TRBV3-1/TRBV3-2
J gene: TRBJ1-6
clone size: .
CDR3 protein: CASSQRGGDVNSPLHF
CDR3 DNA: TGTGCCAGCAGCCAGAGAGGAGGGGACGTGAATTCACCCCTCCACTTT

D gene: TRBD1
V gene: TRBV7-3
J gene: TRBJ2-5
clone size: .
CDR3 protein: CASSSTGGGETQYF
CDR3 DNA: TGTGCCAGCAGCTCAACAGGGGGCGGAGAGACCCAGTACTTC

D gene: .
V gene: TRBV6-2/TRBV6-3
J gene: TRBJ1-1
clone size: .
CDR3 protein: CASSRRGPNTEAFF
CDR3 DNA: TGTGCCAGCAGCCGCAGGGGACCTAACACTGAAGCTTTCTTT

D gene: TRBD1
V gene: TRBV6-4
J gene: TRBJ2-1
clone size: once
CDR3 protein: CASSGGDRANEQFF
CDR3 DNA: TGTGCCAGCAGTGGGGGGGACAGGGCCAATGAGCAGTTCTTC

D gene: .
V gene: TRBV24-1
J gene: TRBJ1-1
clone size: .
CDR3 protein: CATRGGGTEAFF
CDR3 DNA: TGTGCCACCCGTGGCGGGGGAACTGAAGCTTTCTTT

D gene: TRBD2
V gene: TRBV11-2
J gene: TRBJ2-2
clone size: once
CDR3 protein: CASSLVFLAGGNTGELFF
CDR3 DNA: TGTGCCAGCAGCTTAGTTTTTTTAGCGGGGGGTAACACCGGGGAGCTGTTTTTT